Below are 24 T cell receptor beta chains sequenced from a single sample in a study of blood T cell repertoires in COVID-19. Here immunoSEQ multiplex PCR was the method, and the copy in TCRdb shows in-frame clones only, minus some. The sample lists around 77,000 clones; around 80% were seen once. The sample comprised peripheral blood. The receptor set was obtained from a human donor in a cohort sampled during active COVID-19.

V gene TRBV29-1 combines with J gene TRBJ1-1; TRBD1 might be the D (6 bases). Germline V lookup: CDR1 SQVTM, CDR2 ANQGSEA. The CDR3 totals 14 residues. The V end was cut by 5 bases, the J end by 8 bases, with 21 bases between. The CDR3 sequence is CSVQGRVSVREAFF. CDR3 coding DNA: TGCAGCGTTCAGGGGAGGGTTTCGGTGCGGGAAGCTTTCTTT.

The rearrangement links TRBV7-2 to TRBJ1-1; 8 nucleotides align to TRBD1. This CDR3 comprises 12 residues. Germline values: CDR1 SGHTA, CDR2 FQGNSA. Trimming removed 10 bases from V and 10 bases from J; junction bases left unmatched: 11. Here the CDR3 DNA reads TGTGCCACCGCGCTGGGACAGGTTAGAGCTTTCTTT. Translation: CATALGQVRAFF.

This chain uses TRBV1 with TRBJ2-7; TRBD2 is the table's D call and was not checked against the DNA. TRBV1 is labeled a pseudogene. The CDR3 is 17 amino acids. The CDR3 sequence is CTSSQAYLAGGDYEQYF. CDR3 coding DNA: TGCACCAGCAGCCAAGCCTACTTAGCGGGGGGGGACTACGAGCAGTACTTC.

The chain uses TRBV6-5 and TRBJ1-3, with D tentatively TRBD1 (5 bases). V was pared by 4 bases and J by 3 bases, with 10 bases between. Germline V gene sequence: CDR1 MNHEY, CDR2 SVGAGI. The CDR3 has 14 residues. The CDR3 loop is CASSSGTDGNTIYF. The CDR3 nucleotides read TGTGCCAGCAGTTCCGGGACTGATGGAAACACCATATATTTT.

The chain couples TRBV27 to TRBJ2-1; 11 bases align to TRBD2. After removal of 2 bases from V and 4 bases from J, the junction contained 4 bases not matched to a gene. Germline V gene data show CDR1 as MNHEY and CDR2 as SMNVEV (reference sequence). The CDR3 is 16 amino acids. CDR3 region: CASSLQLAGAYNEQFF. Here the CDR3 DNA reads TGTGCCAGCAGTTTACAACTAGCGGGGGCGTACAATGAGCAGTTCTTC.

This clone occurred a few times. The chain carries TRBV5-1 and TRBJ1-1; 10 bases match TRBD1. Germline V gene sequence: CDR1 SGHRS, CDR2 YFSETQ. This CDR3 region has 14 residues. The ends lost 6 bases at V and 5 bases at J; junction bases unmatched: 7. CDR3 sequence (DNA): TGCGCCAGCAACAGGGACAGGGGAGGTACTGAAGCTTTCTTT. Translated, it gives CASNRDRGGTEAFF.

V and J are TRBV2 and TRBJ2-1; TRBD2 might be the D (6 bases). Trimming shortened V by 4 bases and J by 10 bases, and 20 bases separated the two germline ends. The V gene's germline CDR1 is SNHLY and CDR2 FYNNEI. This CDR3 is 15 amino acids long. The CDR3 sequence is CASSGSASGLDEQFF. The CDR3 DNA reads TGTGCCAGCAGTGGGTCCGCGAGCGGGTTAGACGAGCAGTTCTTC.

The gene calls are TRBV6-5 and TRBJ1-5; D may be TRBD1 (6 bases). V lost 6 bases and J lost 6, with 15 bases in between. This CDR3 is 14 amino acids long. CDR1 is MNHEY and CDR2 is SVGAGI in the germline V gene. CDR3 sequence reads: CASRKAGVGQPQHF. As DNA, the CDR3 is TGTGCCAGCAGAAAAGCAGGGGTTGGTCAGCCCCAGCATTTT.

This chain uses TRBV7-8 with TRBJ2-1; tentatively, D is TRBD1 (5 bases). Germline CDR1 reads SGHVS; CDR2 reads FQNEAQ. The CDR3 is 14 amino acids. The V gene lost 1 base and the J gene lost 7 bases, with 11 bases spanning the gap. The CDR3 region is CASSLETRQNEQFF. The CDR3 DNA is TGTGCCAGCAGCTTAGAAACCCGACAGAATGAGCAGTTCTTC.

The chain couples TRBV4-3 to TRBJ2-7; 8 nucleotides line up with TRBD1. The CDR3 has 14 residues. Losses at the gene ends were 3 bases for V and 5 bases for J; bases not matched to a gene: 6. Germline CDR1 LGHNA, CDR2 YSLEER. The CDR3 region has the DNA TGCGCCAGCAGCCACTTCCGGGGACAGGACGAGCAGTACTTC. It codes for CASSHFRGQDEQYF.

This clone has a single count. The CDR3 loop is CASSTGTGGDNEQYF. CDR3 DNA sequence: TGTGCCAGCAGCACCGGGACAGGGGGTGACAACGAGCAGTACTTC. The V call is TRBV5-4, the J call TRBJ2-7; 11 bases are shared with TRBD1. This CDR3 contains 15 residues. J lost 5 bases, V lost 4 bases, and 8 bases had no gene match. Germline V CDR1 and CDR2: SGHNT, YYREEE (reference sequence).

DNA of the CDR3: TGCGCCAGCAGCTATATTCGGGATACGCAGTATTTT. Its protein product is CASSYIRDTQYF. The chain is built from TRBV4-1 and TRBJ2-3; D gene uncertain. The V end was cut by 5 bases, the J end by 6 bases, with 9 bases between. The CDR3 is 12 amino acids. Germline CDR1 and CDR2: MGHRA and YSYEKL.

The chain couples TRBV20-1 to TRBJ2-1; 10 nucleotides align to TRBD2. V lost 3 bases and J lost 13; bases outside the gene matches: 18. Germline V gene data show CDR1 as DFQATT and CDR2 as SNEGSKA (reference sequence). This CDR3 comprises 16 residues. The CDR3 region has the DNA TGCAGTGCTAGTCCCCGGACTGACATTAGCGGGGGGCGTCAGTTCTTC. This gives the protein CSASPRTDISGGRQFF.

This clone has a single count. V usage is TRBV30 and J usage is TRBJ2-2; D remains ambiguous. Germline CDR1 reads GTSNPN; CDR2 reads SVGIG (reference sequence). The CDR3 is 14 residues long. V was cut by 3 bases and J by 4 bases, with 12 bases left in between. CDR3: CAWRGDGATGELFF. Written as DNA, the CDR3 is TGTGCCTGGAGAGGAGACGGAGCCACCGGGGAGCTGTTTTTT.

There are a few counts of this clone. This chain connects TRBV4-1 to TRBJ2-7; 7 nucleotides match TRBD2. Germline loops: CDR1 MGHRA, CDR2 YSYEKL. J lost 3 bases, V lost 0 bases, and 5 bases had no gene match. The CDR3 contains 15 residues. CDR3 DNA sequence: TGCGCCAGCAGCCAAGAAGACTCTAGCGGCTACGAGCAGTACTTC. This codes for CASSQEDSSGYEQYF.

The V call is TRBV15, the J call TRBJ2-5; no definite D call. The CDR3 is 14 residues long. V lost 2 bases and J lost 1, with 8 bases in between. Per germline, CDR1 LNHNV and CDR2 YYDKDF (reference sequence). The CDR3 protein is CATSRRLVQETQYF. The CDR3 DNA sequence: TGTGCCACCAGCAGAAGACTTGTCCAAGAGACCCAGTACTTC. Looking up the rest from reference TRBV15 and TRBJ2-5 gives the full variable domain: DAMVIQNPRYQVTQFGKPVTLSCSQTLNHNVMYWYQQKSSQAPKLLFHYYDKDFNNEADTPDNFQSRRPNTSFCFLDIRSPGLGDTAMYLCATSRRLVQETQYFGPGTRLLVL.

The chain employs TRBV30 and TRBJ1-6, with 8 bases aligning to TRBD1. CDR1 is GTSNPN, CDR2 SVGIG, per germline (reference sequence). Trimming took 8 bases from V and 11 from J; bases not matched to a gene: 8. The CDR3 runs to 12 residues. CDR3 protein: CAGDRGETPLHF. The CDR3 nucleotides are TGTGCCGGAGACAGGGGCGAAACACCCCTCCACTTT.

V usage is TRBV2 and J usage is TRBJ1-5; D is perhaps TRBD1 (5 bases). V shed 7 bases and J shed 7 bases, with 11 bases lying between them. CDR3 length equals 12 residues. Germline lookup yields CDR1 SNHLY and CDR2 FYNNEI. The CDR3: CASKGEAQPQHF. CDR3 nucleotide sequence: TGTGCCAGCAAAGGGGAGGCCCAGCCCCAGCATTTT.

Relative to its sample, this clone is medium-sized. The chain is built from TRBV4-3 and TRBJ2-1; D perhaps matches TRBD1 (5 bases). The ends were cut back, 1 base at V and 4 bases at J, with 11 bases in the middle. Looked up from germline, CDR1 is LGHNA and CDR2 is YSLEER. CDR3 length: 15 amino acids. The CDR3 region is CASSQGWGPYNEQFF. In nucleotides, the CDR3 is TGCGCCAGCAGCCAAGGGTGGGGCCCATACAATGAGCAGTTCTTC.

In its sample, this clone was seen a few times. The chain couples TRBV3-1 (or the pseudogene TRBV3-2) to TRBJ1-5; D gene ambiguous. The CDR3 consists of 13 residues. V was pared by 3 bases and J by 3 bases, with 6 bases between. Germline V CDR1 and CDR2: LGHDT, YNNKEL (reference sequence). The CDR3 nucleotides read TGTGCCAGCAGCCAGGGAGTCAATCAGCCCCAGCATTTT. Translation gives CASSQGVNQPQHF.

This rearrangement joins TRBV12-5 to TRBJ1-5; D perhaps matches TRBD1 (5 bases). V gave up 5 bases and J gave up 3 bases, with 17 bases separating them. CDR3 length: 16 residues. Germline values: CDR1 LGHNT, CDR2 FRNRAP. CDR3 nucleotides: TGTGCTAGTGGTAACCCCGGGACTGGTGACAATCAGCCCCAGCATTTT. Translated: CASGNPGTGDNQPQHF.

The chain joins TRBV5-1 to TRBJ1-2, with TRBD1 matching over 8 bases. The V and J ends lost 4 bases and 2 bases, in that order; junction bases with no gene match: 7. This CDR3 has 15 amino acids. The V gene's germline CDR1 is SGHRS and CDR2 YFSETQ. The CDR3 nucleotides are TGCGCCAGCAGCCTGGGACAGGTGCCAAACTATGGCTACACCTTC. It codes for CASSLGQVPNYGYTF.

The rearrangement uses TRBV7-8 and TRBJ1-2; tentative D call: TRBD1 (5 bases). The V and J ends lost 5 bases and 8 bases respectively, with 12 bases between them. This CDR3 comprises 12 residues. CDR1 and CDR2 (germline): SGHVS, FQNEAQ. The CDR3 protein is CASSPYGAGYTF. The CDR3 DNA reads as TGTGCCAGCAGCCCCTATGGGGCGGGCTACACCTTC.

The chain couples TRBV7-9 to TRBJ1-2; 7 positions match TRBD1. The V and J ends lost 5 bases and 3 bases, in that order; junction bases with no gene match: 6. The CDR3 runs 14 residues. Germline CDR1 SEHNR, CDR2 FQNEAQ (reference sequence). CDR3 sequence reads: CASSQATGYYGYTF. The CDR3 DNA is TGTGCCAGCAGCCAAGCGACAGGGTACTATGGCTACACCTTC.